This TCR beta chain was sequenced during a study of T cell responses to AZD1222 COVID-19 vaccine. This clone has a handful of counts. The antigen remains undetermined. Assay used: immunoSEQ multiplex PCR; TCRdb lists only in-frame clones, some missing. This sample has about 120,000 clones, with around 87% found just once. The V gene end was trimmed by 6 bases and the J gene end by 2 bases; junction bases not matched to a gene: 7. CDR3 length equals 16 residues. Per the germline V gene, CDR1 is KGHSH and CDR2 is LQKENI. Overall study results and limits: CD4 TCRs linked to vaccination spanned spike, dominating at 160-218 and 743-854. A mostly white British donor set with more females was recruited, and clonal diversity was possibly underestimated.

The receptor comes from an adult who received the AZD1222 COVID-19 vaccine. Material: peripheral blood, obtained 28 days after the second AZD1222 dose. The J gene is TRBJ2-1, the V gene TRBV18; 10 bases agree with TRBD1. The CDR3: CASSQTGGETYNEQFF. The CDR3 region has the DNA TGTGCCAGCTCTCAGACAGGGGGCGAAACCTACAATGAGCAGTTCTTC.